The 19 T cell receptor beta chains below were found in one sample sequenced in a study of blood T cells in healthy people across ages. PCR was performed a second time for about 6 to 12 cycles using a sample-barcoded 5' primer and a J-beta primer mix. TCRdb re-derived calls from the 5' RACE reads in MiXCR, one entry per CDR3 protein. Among roughly 860,000 distinct CDR3 sequences listed, around two thirds were seen once. Specimen: blood. The receptors shown here come from a man aged 25-40 years in good health.

This chain joins TRBV5-1 and TRBJ1-1; unclear D gene. Germline loops: CDR1 SGHRS, CDR2 YFSETQ. V was pared by 0 bases and J by 5 bases, with 5 bases between. The CDR3 has 12 amino acids. Written as DNA, the CDR3 is TGCGCCAGCAGCTTGGTCGAGACTGAAGCTTTCTTT. As protein: CASSLVETEAFF. Looking up the rest from reference TRBV5-1 and TRBJ1-1 gives the full variable domain: KAGVTQTPRYLIKTRGQQVTLSCSPISGHRSVSWYQQTPGQGLQFLFEYFSETQRNKGNFPGRFSGRQFSNSRSEMNVSTLELGDSALYLCASSLVETEAFFGQGTRLTVV.

At least ten counts were recorded for this clonotype. Here the CDR3 DNA reads TGTGCCAGCAGCTTAGCTCCGGGCTTCGAGCAGTACTTC. Amino acids: CASSLAPGFEQYF. The chain carries TRBV7-2 and TRBJ2-7, with unresolved D. CDR1 is SGHTA, CDR2 FQGNSA, per germline. This CDR3 is built from 13 residues. V lost 0 bases, J lost 6 bases, and 9 bases lay in between. The variable domain in full, with the rest retrieved from reference TRBV7-2 and TRBJ2-7, is GAGVSQSPSNKVTEKGKDVELRCDPISGHTALYWYRQSLGQGLEFLIYFQGNSAPDKSGLPSDRFSAERTGGSVSTLTIQRTQQEDSAVYLCASSLAPGFEQYFGPGTRLTVT.

This chain links TRBV5-1 with TRBJ2-7; TRBD1 is a possible D gene (5 bases). V was clipped by 4 bases and J by 1 base, with 18 bases between them. The CDR3 consists of 16 residues. Germline CDR1 reads SGHRS; CDR2 reads YFSETQ. DNA for the CDR3: TGCGCCAGCAGCGTAGAACATCCAGGGCGTTCCTACGAGCAGTACTTC. It translates to CASSVEHPGRSYEQYF.

This clonotype has more than one count but fewer than ten. The CDR3 protein is CASSPLAGQFSYNEQFF. The CDR3 nucleotides are TGTGCCAGCAGCCCCCTGGCGGGACAGTTCTCCTACAATGAGCAGTTCTTC. J is TRBJ2-1 and V is TRBV7-3; D perhaps matches TRBD1 (7 bases). Looked up from germline, CDR1 is SGHTA and CDR2 is FQGTGA. V lost 5 bases to trimming and J lost 0 bases, with 17 bases between them. This CDR3 spans 17 amino acids.

There are a few counts of this clonotype. The rearrangement uses TRBV28 and TRBJ2-7; 8 bases agree with TRBD1. The J segment lost 3 bases and the V segment lost 8 bases, leaving 3 bases of the junction unmatched. The CDR3 spans 12 residues. From germline, CDR1 is MDHEN and CDR2 SYDVKM. The DNA of the CDR3 is TGTGCCAGCGGGACAGGCCACTACGAGCAGTACTTC. Encoded protein: CASGTGHYEQYF.

The rearrangement uses TRBV4-3 and TRBJ1-5; D unresolved. The germline V gene encodes CDR1 LGHNA and CDR2 YSLEER. Trimming pared 3 bases from V and 0 bases from J, leaving 12 bases between. This CDR3 has 16 residues. CDR3 sequence reads: CASSQGTAYSNQPQHF. CDR3 coding DNA: TGCGCCAGCAGCCAGGGAACAGCGTATAGCAATCAGCCCCAGCATTTT.

The chain recombines TRBV6-2 or TRBV6-3 with TRBJ1-2; maybe TRBD1 (5 bases). Germline V gene data show CDR1 as MNHEY and CDR2 as SVGEGT. The CDR3 spans 16 residues. V lost 0 bases and J lost 7, with 18 bases in between. The CDR3, as DNA: TGTGCCAGCAGTTACTCGAGTGGACAAACAAGCGGTGGCTACACCTTC. Its protein is CASSYSSGQTSGGYTF.

The rearrangement joins TRBV12-3 or TRBV12-4 to TRBJ1-5; 10 bases are a match to TRBD1. The CDR3 spans 15 residues. V shed 11 bases and J 7 bases; nucleotides not matched to a gene: 14. CDR3 region: CASQTGGRGQQPQHF. The CDR3 region has the DNA TGTGCCTCCCAGACAGGGGGCAGGGGCCAACAGCCCCAGCATTTT.

This clonotype was seen only a few times. The chain links TRBV6-7 to TRBJ2-5; D is unclear. The end of the DNA is better explained by TRBJ2-7, so the J call may be wrong. TRBV6-7 is designated an ORF whose function remains uncertain. The CDR3 runs 13 residues. CDR3 nucleotides: TGTGCCAGCAGTATCATTCTGGGCTACGAGCAGTACTTC. Protein product: CASSIILGYEQYF.

This clonotype was seen ten or more times. This rearrangement joins TRBV29-1 to TRBJ1-2, with 7 bases matching TRBD1. The trim removed 4 bases at V and 3 bases at J, leaving 2 bases unmatched. The CDR3 has 12 residues. Germline loops: CDR1 SQVTM, CDR2 ANQGSEA. The chain's CDR3 is CSVAGQHYGYTF. For the CDR3, the DNA is TGCAGCGTTGCGGGACAGCACTATGGCTACACCTTC.

This clonotype occurred a few times. The chain recombines TRBV25-1 with TRBJ1-2; the D gene is possibly TRBD1 (6 bases). Trimming left V 2 bases short and J 1 base short, with 11 bases between. The germline CDR1 and CDR2 sequences are MGHDK and SYGVNS. The CDR3 extends over 15 amino acids. CDR3 region: CASSEQTQGNYGYTF. CDR3 coding DNA: TGTGCCAGCAGTGAACAGACACAGGGTAACTATGGCTACACCTTC.

The chain joins TRBV6-2 or TRBV6-3 to TRBJ2-5, with a tentative D call TRBD1 (5 bases). The length of the CDR3 is 14 residues. V was shortened by 2 bases and J by 0 bases, with 7 bases between the two germline ends. Germline V CDR1 and CDR2: MNHEY, SVGEGT. CDR3 sequence reads: CASSYTTDQETQYF. The CDR3, as DNA: TGTGCCAGCAGTTACACGACAGACCAAGAGACCCAGTACTTC.

The chain combines TRBV6-6 with TRBJ1-2; 8 bases line up with TRBD1. Germline values: CDR1 MNHNY, CDR2 SVGAGI (reference sequence). V was pared by 8 bases and J by 8 bases, with 16 bases of the junction left unmatched. The CDR3 has 15 residues. Here the CDR3 reads CASRTQQGGIGGYTF. The CDR3 DNA reads TGTGCCAGCCGTACCCAACAGGGGGGCATAGGGGGCTACACCTTC.

The V call is TRBV27, the J call TRBJ2-6; weak D call: TRBD1 (6 bases). Germline V CDR1 and CDR2: MNHEY, SMNVEV (reference sequence). CDR3 length: 16 amino acids. V lost 6 bases to trimming and J lost 1 base, with 13 bases between them. DNA of the CDR3: TGTGCCAGCAGCGCAACCACAGGGTCTGGGGCCAACGTCCTGACTTTC. Translating gives CASSATTGSGANVLTF. Looking up the rest from reference TRBV27 and TRBJ2-6 gives the full variable domain: EAQVTQNPRYLITVTGKKLTVTCSQNMNHEYMSWYRQDPGLGLRQIYYSMNVEVTDKGDVPEGYKVSRKEKRNFPLILESPSPNQTSLYFCASSATTGSGANVLTFGAGSRLTVL.

The chain uses TRBV20-1 and TRBJ2-1; TRBD2 matches 7 bases. This CDR3 is built from 15 residues. Germline CDR1 and CDR2: DFQATT and SNEGSKA (reference sequence). The trim removed 1 base at V and 5 bases at J, leaving 8 bases unmatched. The CDR3 region has the DNA TGCAGTGCTAGAGTTGGAATGGGGGGGGACAATGAGCAGTTCTTC. Protein sequence: CSARVGMGGDNEQFF.

The V gene is TRBV10-3, the J gene TRBJ2-4, with unresolved D. The J call may not be correct, given that the DNA end is closer to TRBJ2-5. Germline V gene lookup returns CDR1 ENHRY and CDR2 SYGVKD. The CDR3 runs 13 residues. CDR3 sequence (DNA): TGTGCCATGTCCTCTGGAGTTGACGAGACCCAGTACTTC. Protein: CAMSSGVDETQYF.

The chain has TRBV4-3 and TRBJ2-3; D may be TRBD2 (6 bases). The CDR3 totals 16 residues. Trimming pared 6 bases from V and 1 base from J, leaving 17 bases between. The V gene's germline CDR1 is LGHNA and CDR2 YSLEER. The CDR3 DNA reads TGCGCCAGCAGTCGTATTAGCGGTCCGGGCACAGATACGCAGTATTTT. As protein: CASSRISGPGTDTQYF.

The chain employs TRBV29-1 and TRBJ2-7; D is unresolved. Germline V gives CDR1 SQVTM, CDR2 ANQGSEA. This CDR3 comprises 11 residues. V was trimmed by 7 bases and J by 1 base, leaving 8 bases between them. CDR3 loop: CSADGSYEQYF. CDR3 bases: TGCAGCGCGGACGGTTCCTACGAGCAGTACTTC.

The chain joins TRBV6-5 to TRBJ2-3; D might be TRBD1 (5 bases). From germline, CDR1 is MNHEY and CDR2 SVGAGI. CDR3 size: 13 residues. Trimming shortened V by 8 bases and J by 6 bases, and 15 bases separated the two germline ends. The CDR3: CASFRRVADTQYF. The CDR3 nucleotides are TGTGCCAGCTTCCGCAGGGTAGCCGATACGCAGTATTTT.